The 9 T cell receptor beta chains below all came from one sample that was sequenced in a study of blood T cell repertoires in COVID-19. Sequenced by immunoSEQ multiplex PCR; TCRdb stores in-frame clones only, minus some. The table includes tens of thousands of clones, about 85% detected once. Sequencing was performed on peripheral blood. The receptors stem from a woman between 45 and 65 years old with active or convalescent COVID-19.

The rearrangement joins TRBV27 to TRBJ2-5; TRBD2 is a possible D gene (6 bases). The CDR3 contains 15 residues. With 8 bases removed from V and 2 bases from J, the gap between germline ends came to 18 bases. The germline CDR1 and CDR2 sequences are MNHEY and SMNVEV (reference sequence). CDR3 loop: CASRGSDGVQETQYF. For the CDR3, the DNA is TGTGCCAGCCGGGGGTCAGACGGAGTTCAAGAGACCCAGTACTTC.

This clone was seen just once. V gene TRBV19 combines with J gene TRBJ1-6; 9 bases fit TRBD1. Germline CDR1 LNHDA, CDR2 SQIVND (reference sequence). The CDR3 extends over 14 amino acids. V lost 5 bases, J lost 7 bases, and 3 bases stayed unmatched. Here the CDR3 DNA reads TGTGCCAGTAGTCCCGGGACAGGGAATTCACCCCTCCACTTT. Amino acid sequence: CASSPGTGNSPLHF.

This sequence joins TRBV7-3 and TRBJ1-2; 9 positions match TRBD1. The V and J ends lost 5 bases and 6 bases, in that order; junction bases with no gene match: 7. Per the germline V gene, CDR1 is SGHTA and CDR2 is FQGTGA. The CDR3 is 14 amino acids. CDR3 residues: CASSPLGQGDGYTF. The CDR3 nucleotides read TGTGCCAGCAGCCCCCTGGGACAGGGAGATGGCTACACCTTC.

V and J are TRBV3-1 (or the pseudogene TRBV3-2) and TRBJ2-1; D possibly corresponds to TRBD2 (6 bases). Germline V lookup: CDR1 LGHDT, CDR2 YNNKEL (reference sequence). Trimming removed 5 bases at V and 7 bases at J, with 15 bases between. This CDR3 has 14 amino acids. The CDR3 DNA is TGTGCCAGCAGCTCGGGACTCGTGGGTAATGAGCAGTTCTTC. It encodes CASSSGLVGNEQFF.

The chain is built from TRBV13 and TRBJ1-2; tentative D call: TRBD1 (6 bases). The CDR3 loop spans 20 amino acids. The ends were cut back, 5 bases at V and 0 bases at J, with 28 bases in the middle. In germline, CDR1 is PRHDT, CDR2 FYEKMQ (reference sequence). CDR3 coding DNA: TGTGCCAGCAGCCCCGACGACAGGCGCGCTACGAGATCTACTAACTATGGCTACACCTTC. Its protein is CASSPDDRRATRSTNYGYTF.

The chain couples TRBV3-1 (or the pseudogene TRBV3-2) to TRBJ2-6; D possibly corresponds to TRBD2 (7 bases). This CDR3 is built from 19 residues. Germline CDR1 LGHDT, CDR2 YNNKEL (reference sequence). V dropped 4 bases and J dropped 0 bases, with 19 bases sitting between them. The CDR3 reads CASSLIVGGGDSGANVLTF. In DNA, the CDR3 is TGTGCCAGCAGCCTTATAGTAGGGGGAGGGGACTCTGGGGCCAACGTCCTGACTTTC.

The chain is built from TRBV6-5 and TRBJ1-1; D is ambiguous. Trimming took 2 bases from V and 1 from J, leaving 14 bases between them. The CDR3 has 16 residues. CDR1 is MNHEY, CDR2 SVGAGI, per germline. CDR3 sequence: CASSYQITRKNTEAFF. The CDR3 DNA reads TGTGCCAGCAGTTACCAGATAACACGTAAGAACACTGAAGCTTTCTTT.

This rearrangement joins TRBV6-4 to TRBJ2-6, with D possibly matching TRBD2 (5 bases). V was clipped by 2 bases and J by 0 bases, with 11 bases between them. The length of the CDR3 is 17 residues. Germline V CDR1 and CDR2: MRHNA, SNTAGT. CDR3: CASSDGIASSGANVLTF. DNA for the CDR3: TGTGCCAGCAGTGACGGTATAGCGTCCTCTGGGGCCAACGTCCTGACTTTC.

The rearrangement links TRBV19 to TRBJ2-7; D possibly corresponds to TRBD2 (5 bases). V lost 6 bases, J lost 3 bases, and 21 bases lay in between. The CDR3 is 16 residues long. CDR1 is LNHDA, CDR2 SQIVND, per germline (reference sequence). In DNA form, the CDR3 reads TGTGCCAGTAGCGATGGAGGTAGGAGGACCTTCTACGAGCAGTACTTC. It encodes CASSDGGRRTFYEQYF. The whole variable domain, remainder taken from reference TRBV19 and TRBJ2-7, is DGGITQSPKYLFRKEGQNVTLSCEQNLNHDAMYWYRQDPGQGLRLIYYSQIVNDFQKGDIAEGYSVSREKKESFPLTVTSAQKNPTAFYLCASSDGGRRTFYEQYFGPGTRLTVT.